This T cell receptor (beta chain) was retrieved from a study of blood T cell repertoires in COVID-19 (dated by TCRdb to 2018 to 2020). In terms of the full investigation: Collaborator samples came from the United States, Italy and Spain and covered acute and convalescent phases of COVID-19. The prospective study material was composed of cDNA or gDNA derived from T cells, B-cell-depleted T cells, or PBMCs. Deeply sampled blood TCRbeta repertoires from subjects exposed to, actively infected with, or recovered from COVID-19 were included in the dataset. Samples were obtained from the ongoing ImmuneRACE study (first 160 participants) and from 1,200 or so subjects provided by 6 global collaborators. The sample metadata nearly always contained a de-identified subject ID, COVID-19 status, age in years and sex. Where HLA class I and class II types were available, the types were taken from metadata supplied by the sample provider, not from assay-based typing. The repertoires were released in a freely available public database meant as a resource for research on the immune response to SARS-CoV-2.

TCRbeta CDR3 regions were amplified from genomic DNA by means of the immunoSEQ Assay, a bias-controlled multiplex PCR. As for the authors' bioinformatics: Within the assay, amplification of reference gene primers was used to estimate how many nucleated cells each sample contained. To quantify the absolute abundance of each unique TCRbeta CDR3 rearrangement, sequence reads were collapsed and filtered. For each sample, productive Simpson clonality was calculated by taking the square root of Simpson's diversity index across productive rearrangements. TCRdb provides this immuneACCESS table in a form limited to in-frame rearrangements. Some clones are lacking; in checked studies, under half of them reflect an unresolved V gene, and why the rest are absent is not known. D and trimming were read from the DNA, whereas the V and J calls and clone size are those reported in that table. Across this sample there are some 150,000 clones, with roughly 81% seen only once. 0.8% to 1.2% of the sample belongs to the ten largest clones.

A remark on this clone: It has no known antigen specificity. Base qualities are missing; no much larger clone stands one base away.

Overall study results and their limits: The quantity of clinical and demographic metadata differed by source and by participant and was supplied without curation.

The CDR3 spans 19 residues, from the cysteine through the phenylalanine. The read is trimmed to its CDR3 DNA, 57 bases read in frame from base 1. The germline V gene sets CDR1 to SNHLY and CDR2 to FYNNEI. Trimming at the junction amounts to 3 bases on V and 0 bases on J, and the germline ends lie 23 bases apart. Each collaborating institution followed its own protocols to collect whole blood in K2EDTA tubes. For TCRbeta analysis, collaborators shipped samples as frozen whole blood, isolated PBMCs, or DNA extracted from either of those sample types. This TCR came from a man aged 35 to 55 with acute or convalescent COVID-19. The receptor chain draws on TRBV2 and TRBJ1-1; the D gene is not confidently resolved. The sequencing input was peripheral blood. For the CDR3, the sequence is CASSDPVVRGFIMNTEAFF. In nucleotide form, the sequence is TGTGCCAGCAGTGACCCGGTGGTTCGGGGTTTTATCATGAACACTGAAGCTTTCTTT. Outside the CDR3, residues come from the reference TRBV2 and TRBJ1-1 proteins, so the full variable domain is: EPEVTQTPSHQVTQMGQEVILRCVPISNHLYFYWYRQILGQKVEFLVSFYNNEISEKSEIFDDQFSVERPDGSNFTLKIRSTKLEDSAMYFCASSDPVVRGFIMNTEAFFGQGTRLTVV.